Here is one T cell receptor beta chain with its context. Its target is unknown. Cyclophosphamide on days +3 and +4 followed busulfan-fludarabine conditioning and a marrow graft. Profiled with immunoSEQ multiplex PCR; TCRdb holds only in-frame clones, not every one. The sample has approximately 39,000 clones, 78% seen once. These data belong to a study of T cells after posttransplantation cyclophosphamide. General observations from the study: Donor CD8+ memory clones often dominated recipient blood repertoires at later times. Recipient CMV seropositivity and CMV reactivation strongly tracked TRB clonality. TRB overlap between skin or GI tissue T cells and blood was limited.

This CDR3 is built from 17 residues. Trimming cost V 5 bases and J 3 bases; bases outside gene matches: 12. Per the germline V gene, CDR1 is LNHDA and CDR2 is SQIVND (reference sequence). This sequence was found in a female patient between 35 and 55 years old who received an allogeneic stem cell transplant from a related donor, was CMV-positive, and had no GVHD. The graft donor may account for some of the T cells. Sequenced here: CD4+ T cells sorted from blood, sampled roughly 2,000 days after a stem cell transplant with posttransplant cyclophosphamide. The gene calls are TRBV19 and TRBJ2-2; 7 nucleotides align to TRBD1. The CDR3 is CASSAPQGSGDTGELFF. CDR3 bases: TGTGCCAGTAGTGCACCACAGGGGTCTGGCGACACCGGGGAGCTGTTTTTT.